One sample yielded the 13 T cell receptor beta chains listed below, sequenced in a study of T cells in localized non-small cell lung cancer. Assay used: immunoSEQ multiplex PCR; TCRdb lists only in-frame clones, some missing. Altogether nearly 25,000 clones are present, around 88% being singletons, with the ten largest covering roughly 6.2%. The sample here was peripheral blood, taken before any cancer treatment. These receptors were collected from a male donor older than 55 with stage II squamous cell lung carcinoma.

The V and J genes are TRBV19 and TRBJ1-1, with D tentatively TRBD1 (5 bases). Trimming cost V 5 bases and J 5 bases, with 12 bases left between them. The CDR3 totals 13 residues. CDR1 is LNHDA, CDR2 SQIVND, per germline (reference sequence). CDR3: CASSWQGDTEAFF. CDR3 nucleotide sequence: TGTGCCAGTAGTTGGCAGGGTGATACTGAAGCTTTCTTT.

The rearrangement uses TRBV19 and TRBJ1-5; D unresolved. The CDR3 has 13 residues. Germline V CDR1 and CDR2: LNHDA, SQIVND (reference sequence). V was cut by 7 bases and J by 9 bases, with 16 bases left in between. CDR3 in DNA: TGTGCCAGTAACGGCGGGGAACAATGGCCCCAGCATTTT. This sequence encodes CASNGGEQWPQHF. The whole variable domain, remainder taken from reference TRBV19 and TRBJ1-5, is DGGITQSPKYLFRKEGQNVTLSCEQNLNHDAMYWYRQDPGQGLRLIYYSQIVNDFQKGDIAEGYSVSREKKESFPLTVTSAQKNPTAFYLCASNGGEQWPQHFGDGTRLSIL.

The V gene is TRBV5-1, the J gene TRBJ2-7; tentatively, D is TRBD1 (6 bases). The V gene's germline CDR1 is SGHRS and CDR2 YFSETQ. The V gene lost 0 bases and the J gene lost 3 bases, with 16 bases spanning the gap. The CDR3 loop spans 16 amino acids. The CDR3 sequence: CASSLEQGNLNYEQYF. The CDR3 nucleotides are TGCGCCAGCAGCTTGGAACAGGGCAACCTCAACTACGAGCAGTACTTC.

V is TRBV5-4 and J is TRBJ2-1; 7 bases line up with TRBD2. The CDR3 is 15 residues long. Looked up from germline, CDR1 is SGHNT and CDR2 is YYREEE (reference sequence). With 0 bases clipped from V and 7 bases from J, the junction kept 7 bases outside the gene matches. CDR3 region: CASSLAGRASNEQFF. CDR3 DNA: TGTGCCAGCAGCTTGGCGGGGAGGGCCAGTAATGAGCAGTTCTTC.

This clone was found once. The CDR3 here is CSGGGKNTGELFF. CDR3 bases: TGCAGCGGAGGGGGGAAAAACACCGGGGAGCTGTTTTTT. This chain uses TRBV29-1 with TRBJ2-2, with D tentatively TRBD1 or TRBD2 (6 bases each). Trimming took 7 bases from V and 2 from J, leaving 11 bases between them. CDR3 size: 13 residues. CDR1 is SQVTM and CDR2 is ANQGSEA in the germline V gene.

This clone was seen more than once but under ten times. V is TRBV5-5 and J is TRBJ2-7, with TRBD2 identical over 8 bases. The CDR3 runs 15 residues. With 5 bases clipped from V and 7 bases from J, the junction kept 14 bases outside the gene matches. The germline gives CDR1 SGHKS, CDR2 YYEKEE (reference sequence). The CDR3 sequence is CASRQGGGYGIEQYF. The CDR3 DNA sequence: TGTGCCAGCAGACAGGGCGGGGGGTATGGAATAGAGCAGTACTTC.

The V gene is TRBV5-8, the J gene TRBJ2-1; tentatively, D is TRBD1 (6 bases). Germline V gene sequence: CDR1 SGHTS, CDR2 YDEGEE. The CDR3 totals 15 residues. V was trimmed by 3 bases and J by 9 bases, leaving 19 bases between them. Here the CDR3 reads CASSSPSGAQGEQFF. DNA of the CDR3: TGTGCCAGCAGCTCCCCCTCAGGGGCGCAGGGTGAGCAGTTCTTC.

In DNA form, the CDR3 reads TGTGCCAGCAGCCGTCCCGGGGTTGGGGGCGAGCAGTACTTC. Translating gives CASSRPGVGGEQYF. V usage is TRBV9 and J usage is TRBJ2-7, with D perhaps given as TRBD1 or TRBD2 (5 bases each). V lost 4 bases and J 6 bases, leaving 17 bases between the germline ends. The germline V gene has CDR1 SGDLS and CDR2 YYNGEE. CDR3 length equals 14 residues.

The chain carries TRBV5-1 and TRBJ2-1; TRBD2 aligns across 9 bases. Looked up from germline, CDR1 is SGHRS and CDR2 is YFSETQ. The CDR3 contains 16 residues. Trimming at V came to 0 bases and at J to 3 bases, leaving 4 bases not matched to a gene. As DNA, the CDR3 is TGCGCCAGCAGCTTGGGATGGACTAGCGTCTACAATGAGCAGTTCTTC. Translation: CASSLGWTSVYNEQFF.

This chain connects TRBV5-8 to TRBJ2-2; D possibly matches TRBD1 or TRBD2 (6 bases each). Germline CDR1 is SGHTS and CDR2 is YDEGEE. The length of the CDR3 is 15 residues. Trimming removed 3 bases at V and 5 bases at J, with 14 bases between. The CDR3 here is CASSSLWGATGELFF. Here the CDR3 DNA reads TGTGCCAGCAGCTCCCTCTGGGGGGCGACCGGGGAGCTGTTTTTT. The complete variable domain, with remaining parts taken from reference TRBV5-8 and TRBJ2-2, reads EAGVTQSPTHLIKTRGQQATLRCSPISGHTSVYWYQQALGLGLQFLLWYDEGEERNRGNFPPRFSGRQFPNYSSELNVNALELEDSALYLCASSSLWGATGELFFGEGSRLTVL.

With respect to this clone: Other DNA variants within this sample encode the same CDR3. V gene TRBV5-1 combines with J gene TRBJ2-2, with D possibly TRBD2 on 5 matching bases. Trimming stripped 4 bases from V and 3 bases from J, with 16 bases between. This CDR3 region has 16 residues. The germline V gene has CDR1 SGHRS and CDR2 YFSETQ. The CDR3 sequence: CASSASTRGDTGELFF. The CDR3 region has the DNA TGCGCCAGCAGCGCTAGCACGCGAGGCGACACCGGGGAGCTGTTTTTT.

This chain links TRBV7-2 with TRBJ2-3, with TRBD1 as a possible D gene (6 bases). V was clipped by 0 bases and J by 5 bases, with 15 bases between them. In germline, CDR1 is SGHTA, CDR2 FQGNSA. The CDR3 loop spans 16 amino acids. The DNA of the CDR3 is TGTGCCAGCAGCTTAGCATCCGGAGCAGGGGAAGATACGCAGTATTTT. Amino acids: CASSLASGAGEDTQYF.

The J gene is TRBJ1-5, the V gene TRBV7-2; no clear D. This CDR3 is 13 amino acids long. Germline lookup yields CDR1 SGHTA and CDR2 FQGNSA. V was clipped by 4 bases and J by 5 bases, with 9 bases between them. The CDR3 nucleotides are TGTGCCAGCAGCTCCTCTGGGGATCAGCCCCAGCATTTT. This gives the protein CASSSSGDQPQHF.